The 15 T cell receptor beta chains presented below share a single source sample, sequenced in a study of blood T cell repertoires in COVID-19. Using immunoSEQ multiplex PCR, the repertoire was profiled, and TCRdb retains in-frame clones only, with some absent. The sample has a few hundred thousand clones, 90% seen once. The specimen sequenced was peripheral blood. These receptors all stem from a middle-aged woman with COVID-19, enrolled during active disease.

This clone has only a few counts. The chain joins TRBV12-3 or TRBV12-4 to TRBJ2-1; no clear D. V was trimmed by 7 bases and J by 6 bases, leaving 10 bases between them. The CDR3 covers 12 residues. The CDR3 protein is CASTPEVNEQFF. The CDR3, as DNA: TGTGCCAGCACTCCTGAGGTCAATGAGCAGTTCTTC.

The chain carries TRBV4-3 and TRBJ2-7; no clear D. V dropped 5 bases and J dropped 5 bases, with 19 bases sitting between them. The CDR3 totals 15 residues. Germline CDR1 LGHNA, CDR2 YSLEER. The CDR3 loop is CASSEVVTRQNEQYF. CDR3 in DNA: TGCGCCAGCAGCGAAGTGGTGACACGGCAAAACGAGCAGTACTTC.

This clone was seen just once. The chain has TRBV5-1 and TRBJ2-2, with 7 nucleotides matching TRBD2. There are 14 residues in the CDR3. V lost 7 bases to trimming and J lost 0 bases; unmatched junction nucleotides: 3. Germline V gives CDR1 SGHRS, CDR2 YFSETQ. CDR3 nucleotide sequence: TGCGCCAGCGTTGGGACTACGAACACCGGGGAGCTGTTTTTT. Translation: CASVGTTNTGELFF.

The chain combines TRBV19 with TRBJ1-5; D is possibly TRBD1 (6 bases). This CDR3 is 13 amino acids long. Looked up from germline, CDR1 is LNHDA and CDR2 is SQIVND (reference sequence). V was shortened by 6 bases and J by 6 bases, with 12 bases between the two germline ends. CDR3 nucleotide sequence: TGTGCCAGTAGCGAGAACAGGGTTCAGCCCCAGCATTTT. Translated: CASSENRVQPQHF.

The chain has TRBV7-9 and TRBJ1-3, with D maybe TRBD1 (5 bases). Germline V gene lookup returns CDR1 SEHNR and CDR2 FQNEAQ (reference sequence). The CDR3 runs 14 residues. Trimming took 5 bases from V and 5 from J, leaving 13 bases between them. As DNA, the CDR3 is TGTGCCAGCAGCATAGAACCGGACAGAAACACCATATATTTT. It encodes CASSIEPDRNTIYF.

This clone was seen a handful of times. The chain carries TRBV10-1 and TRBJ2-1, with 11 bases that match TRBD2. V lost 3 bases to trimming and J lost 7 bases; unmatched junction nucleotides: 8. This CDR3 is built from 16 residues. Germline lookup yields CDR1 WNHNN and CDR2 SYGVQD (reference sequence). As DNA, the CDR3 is TGCGCCAGCAGTGATGGAGCGGCTAGCGGGGGGAATGAGCAGTTCTTC. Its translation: CASSDGAASGGNEQFF.

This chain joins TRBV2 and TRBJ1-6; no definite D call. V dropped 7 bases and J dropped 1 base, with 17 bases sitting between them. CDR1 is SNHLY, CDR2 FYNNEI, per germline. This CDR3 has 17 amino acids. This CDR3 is CASTTSPRLSYNSPLHF. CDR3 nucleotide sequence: TGTGCCAGCACGACCAGTCCCAGGTTGTCCTATAATTCACCCCTCCACTTT.

The CDR3 reads CATSDRGAIYNEQFF. The DNA of the CDR3 is TGTGCCACCAGTGATCGTGGGGCGATTTACAATGAGCAGTTCTTC. V usage is TRBV24-1 and J usage is TRBJ2-1, with D maybe TRBD1 (5 bases). The CDR3 is 15 residues long. Germline-derived CDR1 and CDR2 are KGHDR and SFDVKD. Trimming shortened V by 3 bases and J by 4 bases, and 12 bases separated the two germline ends.

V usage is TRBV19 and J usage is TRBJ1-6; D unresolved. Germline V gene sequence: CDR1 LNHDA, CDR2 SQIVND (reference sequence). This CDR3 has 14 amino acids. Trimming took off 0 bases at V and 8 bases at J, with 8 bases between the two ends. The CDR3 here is CASSIDRNYSPLHF. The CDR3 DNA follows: TGTGCCAGTAGTATAGATCGTAACTATTCACCCCTCCACTTT.

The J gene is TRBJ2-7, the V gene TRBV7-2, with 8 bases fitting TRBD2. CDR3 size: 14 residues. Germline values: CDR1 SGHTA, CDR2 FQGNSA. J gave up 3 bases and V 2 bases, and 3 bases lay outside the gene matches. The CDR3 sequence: CASSLSGGYYEQYF. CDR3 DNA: TGTGCCAGCAGCTTAAGCGGGGGCTACTACGAGCAGTACTTC.

The CDR3 protein is CARLNRDLSSYEQYF. CDR3 in DNA: TGTGCCAGACTCAACCGGGACTTGAGCTCCTACGAGCAGTACTTC. The chain employs TRBV6-9 and TRBJ2-7; possibly TRBD2 for D (6 bases). CDR1 MNHGY and CDR2 SVAAGI come from the germline V gene. Trimming stripped 9 bases from V and 0 bases from J, with 18 bases between. The CDR3 sequence is 15 residues long.

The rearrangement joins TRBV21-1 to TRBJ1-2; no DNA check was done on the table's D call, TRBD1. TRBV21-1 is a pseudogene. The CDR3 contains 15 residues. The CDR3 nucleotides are TGTGCCAGCAGCAAGCGGGACAGGGTGAACTATGGCTACACCTTC. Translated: CASSKRDRVNYGYTF.

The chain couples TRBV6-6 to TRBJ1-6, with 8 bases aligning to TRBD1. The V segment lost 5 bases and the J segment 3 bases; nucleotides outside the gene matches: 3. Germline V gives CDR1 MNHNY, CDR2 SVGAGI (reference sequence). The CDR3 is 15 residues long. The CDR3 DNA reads TGTGCCAGCAGTGGACAGGGACTCTATAATTCACCCCTCCACTTT. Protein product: CASSGQGLYNSPLHF.

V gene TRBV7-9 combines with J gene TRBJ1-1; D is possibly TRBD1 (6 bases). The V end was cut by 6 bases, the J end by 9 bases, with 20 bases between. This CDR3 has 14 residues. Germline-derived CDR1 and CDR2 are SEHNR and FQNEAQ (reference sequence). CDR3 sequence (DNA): TGTGCCAGCAGAACTACAGGGTTCGAGAGTAAAGCTTTCTTT. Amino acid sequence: CASRTTGFESKAFF.

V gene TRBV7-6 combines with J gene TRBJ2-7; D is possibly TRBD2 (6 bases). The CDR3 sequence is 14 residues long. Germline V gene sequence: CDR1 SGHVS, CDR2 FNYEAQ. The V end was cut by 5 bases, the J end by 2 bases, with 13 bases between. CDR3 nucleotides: TGTGCCAGCAGCCATTGGCGGGATCCCTACGAGCAGTACTTC. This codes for CASSHWRDPYEQYF. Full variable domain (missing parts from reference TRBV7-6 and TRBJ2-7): GAGVSQSPRYKVTKRGQDVALRCDPISGHVSLYWYRQALGQGPEFLTYFNYEAQQDKSGLPNDRFSAERPEGSISTLTIQRTEQRDSAMYRCASSHWRDPYEQYFGPGTRLTVT.